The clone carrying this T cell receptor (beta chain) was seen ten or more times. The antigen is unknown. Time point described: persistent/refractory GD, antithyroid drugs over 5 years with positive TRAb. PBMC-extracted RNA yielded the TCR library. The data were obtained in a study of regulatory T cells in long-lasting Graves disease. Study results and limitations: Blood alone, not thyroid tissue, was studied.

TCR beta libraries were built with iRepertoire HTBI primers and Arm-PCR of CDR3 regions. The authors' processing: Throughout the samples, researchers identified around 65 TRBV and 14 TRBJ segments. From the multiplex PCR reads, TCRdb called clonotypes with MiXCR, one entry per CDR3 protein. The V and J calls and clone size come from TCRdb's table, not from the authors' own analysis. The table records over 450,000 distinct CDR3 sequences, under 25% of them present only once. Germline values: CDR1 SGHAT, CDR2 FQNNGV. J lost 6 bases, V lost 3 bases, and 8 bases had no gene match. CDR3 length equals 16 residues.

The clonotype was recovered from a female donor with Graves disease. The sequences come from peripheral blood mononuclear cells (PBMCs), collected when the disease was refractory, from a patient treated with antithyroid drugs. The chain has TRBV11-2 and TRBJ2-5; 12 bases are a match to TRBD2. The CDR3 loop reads CASSFLAGGPRKTQYF. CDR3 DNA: TGTGCCAGCAGCTTTCTAGCGGGGGGGCCTAGAAAGACCCAGTACTTC.